This entry lists 17 T cell receptor beta chains sequenced from one sample in a study of T cells in Graves' hyperthyroidism and ophthalmopathy. Amplification of TCR beta CDR3 regions was performed using RNA transcripts as template. The HTBI primer set was used in a first-round RT-PCR of the TCR CDR3. TCRdb passed the multiplex PCR reads through MiXCR, listing each CDR3 protein once. In the table there are a few hundred thousand distinct CDR3 sequences, 11% to 15% of which are singletons. Sequenced input: blood. These receptors were taken from a woman aged 40 to 49 with Graves' hyperthyroidism.

This clonotype has a handful of counts. The chain joins TRBV28 to TRBJ1-5; tentative D call: TRBD1 (6 bases). Germline V gene data show CDR1 as MDHEN and CDR2 as SYDVKM. The V end was cut by 7 bases, the J end by 0 bases, with 25 bases between. The CDR3 consists of 19 residues. The chain's CDR3 is CASTSARGHLINSNQPQHF. CDR3 sequence (DNA): TGTGCCAGCACCAGCGCGCGGGGACACCTTATTAATAGCAATCAGCCCCAGCATTTT.

The chain has TRBV28 and TRBJ2-5, with TRBD1 as a possible D gene (6 bases). Trimming pared 3 bases from V and 7 bases from J, leaving 12 bases between. Germline loops: CDR1 MDHEN, CDR2 SYDVKM. The CDR3 consists of 13 residues. The DNA of the CDR3 is TGTGCCAGCAGTTTCCAGGGGTCCGGGACCCAGTACTTC. As protein: CASSFQGSGTQYF.

This clonotype was recorded a few times. The chain carries TRBV11-2 and TRBJ1-1; no reliable D call. Trimming left V 1 base short and J 1 base short, with 10 bases between. Germline-derived CDR1 and CDR2 are SGHAT and FQNNGV. This CDR3 is built from 15 residues. Here the CDR3 reads CASSLGAVENTEAFF. The CDR3 DNA is TGTGCCAGCAGCTTAGGGGCAGTAGAGAACACTGAAGCTTTCTTT.

In this sample, this clonotype turned up many times. V gene TRBV19 combines with J gene TRBJ1-4; maybe TRBD1 (5 bases). Germline V CDR1 and CDR2: LNHDA, SQIVND (reference sequence). The CDR3 has 15 amino acids. Trimming stripped 5 bases from V and 4 bases from J, with 14 bases between. In nucleotides, the CDR3 is TGTGCCAGTAGTGCGGGACGGCCACTTAATGAAAAACTGTTTTTT. Protein product: CASSAGRPLNEKLFF.

This clonotype was counted once. An end of the junction differs from the germline gene, which may be a read error. The chain couples TRBV6-2 or TRBV6-3 to TRBJ1-5; 7 bases match TRBD1. The CDR3 has 15 amino acids. Germline assignment: CDR1 MNHEY and CDR2 SVGEGT. CDR3 in amino acids: CASRQQGLSNQPRHF. CDR3 coding DNA: TGTGCCAGCAGACAACAGGGGTTGAGCAATCAGCCCCGGCATTTT.

This chain connects TRBV30 to TRBJ2-7, with TRBD1 as a possible D gene (6 bases). The CDR3 runs 14 residues. The germline gives CDR1 GTSNPN, CDR2 SVGIG (reference sequence). The V and J ends lost 3 bases and 2 bases respectively, with 14 bases between them. The CDR3 DNA is TGTGCCTGGAGGGAGACAGGCGCTCCCTACGAGCAGTACTTC. Encoded protein: CAWRETGAPYEQYF.

V is TRBV27 and J is TRBJ2-3, with no clear D. The CDR3 has 14 residues. Germline V lookup: CDR1 MNHEY, CDR2 SMNVEV (reference sequence). The V gene lost 0 bases and the J gene lost 5 bases, with 9 bases spanning the gap. The CDR3 DNA reads as TGTGCCAGCAGTTTATCGGTCCGTGGAGATACGCAGTATTTT. Its translation: CASSLSVRGDTQYF.

This chain connects TRBV2 to TRBJ2-1, with D tentatively TRBD1 or TRBD2 (5 bases each). The V and J ends lost 6 bases and 9 bases respectively, with 18 bases between them. Germline CDR1 reads SNHLY; CDR2 reads FYNNEI. The CDR3 length is 14 residues. CDR3 loop: CASSIGTDAVEQFF. CDR3 DNA: TGTGCCAGCAGCATCGGGACCGATGCTGTTGAGCAGTTCTTC.

This clonotype was counted many times. The rearrangement joins TRBV18 to TRBJ1-1; D gene uncertain. V shed 2 bases and J shed 3 bases, with 13 bases lying between them. The CDR3 loop spans 15 amino acids. Germline V lookup: CDR1 KGHSH, CDR2 LQKENI. Written as DNA, the CDR3 is TGTGCCAGCTCACCAAGACATACTACGTACACTGAAGCTTTCTTT. Protein sequence: CASSPRHTTYTEAFF. Based on the CDR3 plus reference TRBV18 and TRBJ1-1, the full variable domain is NAGVMQNPRHLVRRRGQEARLRCSPMKGHSHVYWYRQLPEEGLKFMVYLQKENIIDESGMPKERFSAEFPKEGPSILRIQQVVRGDSAAYFCASSPRHTTYTEAFFGQGTRLTVV.

This clonotype was counted ten times or more. V and J are TRBV28 and TRBJ2-1; D perhaps matches TRBD2 (6 bases). This CDR3 comprises 16 residues. The germline V gene encodes CDR1 MDHEN and CDR2 SYDVKM. The germline V and J ends were trimmed by 6 bases and 2 bases, with 17 bases remaining between them. Written as DNA, the CDR3 is TGTGCCAGCAGCTCCCCGGGAGCGCGGCCCTACAATGAGCAGTTCTTC. This sequence encodes CASSSPGARPYNEQFF.

This clonotype was observed many times. The CDR3 region has the DNA TGTGCCAGCTCACCCGGGACTAGATACAATGAGCAGTTCTTC. It is translated as CASSPGTRYNEQFF. The rearrangement joins TRBV18 to TRBJ2-1, with 8 positions matching TRBD2. The germline CDR1 and CDR2 sequences are KGHSH and LQKENI. J was trimmed by 4 bases and V by 3 bases; bases with no gene match: 2. There are 14 residues in the CDR3.

This clonotype was detected ten times or more. V usage is TRBV27 and J usage is TRBJ2-3; D uncertain. Germline V gives CDR1 MNHEY, CDR2 SMNVEV (reference sequence). The CDR3 contains 17 residues. V lost 0 bases to trimming and J lost 4 bases, with 17 bases between them. Here the CDR3 reads CASSLSPWVEAADTQYF. CDR3 nucleotide sequence: TGTGCCAGCAGTTTATCGCCCTGGGTTGAGGCGGCAGATACGCAGTATTTT.

This clonotype was observed many times. This rearrangement joins TRBV4-1 to TRBJ2-3; D unresolved. The germline CDR1 and CDR2 sequences are MGHRA and YSYEKL. CDR3 size: 14 residues. The ends were cut back, 3 bases at V and 3 bases at J, with 10 bases in the middle. The chain's CDR3 is CASSQPTRTDTQYF. CDR3 in DNA: TGCGCCAGCAGCCAGCCGACCCGGACAGATACGCAGTATTTT.

This clonotype was recorded many times. The rearrangement uses TRBV27 and TRBJ2-2; D is unresolved. The germline gives CDR1 MNHEY, CDR2 SMNVEV (reference sequence). V lost 4 bases to trimming and J lost 1 base, with 13 bases between them. The CDR3 consists of 16 residues. The CDR3 is CASSSRVYLNTGELFF. In nucleotides, the CDR3 is TGTGCCAGCAGTTCCCGCGTATACCTGAACACCGGGGAGCTGTTTTTT.

This clonotype was found a few times. The chain links TRBV5-1 to TRBJ2-1; 7 bases are shared with TRBD2. The CDR3 length is 15 residues. Germline V gives CDR1 SGHRS, CDR2 YFSETQ. Losses at the gene ends were 0 bases for V and 7 bases for J; bases not matched to a gene: 7. CDR3 in DNA: TGCGCCAGCAGCTTGGACCTAGCGGAACGGAATGAGCAGTTCTTC. Amino acid sequence: CASSLDLAERNEQFF.

This clonotype has ten or more counts. The gene calls are TRBV28 and TRBJ1-4, with D uncertain. CDR3 length: 15 amino acids. Trimming cost V 6 bases and J 8 bases, with 19 bases left between them. Germline loops: CDR1 MDHEN, CDR2 SYDVKM. The CDR3 sequence: CASSPLGGREEKLFF. The CDR3 nucleotides are TGTGCCAGCAGCCCGCTGGGAGGGCGGGAAGAAAAACTGTTTTTT.

A note on this clonotype: A read error may explain this, as a much larger clone is one base away. The chain carries TRBV18 and TRBJ2-5; D call uncertain. Germline CDR1 and CDR2: KGHSH and LQKENI. Trimming took 2 bases from V and 3 from J, leaving 7 bases between them. This CDR3 contains 13 residues. CDR3 DNA sequence: TGTGCCAGCTCACCAGGGGTTAAAGAGACCCAGTACTTC. This translates into CASSPGVKETQYF.